The rows below give T cell receptor beta chains drawn from one sample of a study of blood T cell repertoires in COVID-19. Using immunoSEQ multiplex PCR, the repertoire was profiled, and TCRdb retains in-frame clones only, with some absent. The sample records about 200,000 clones, about 85% being singletons. Source material: peripheral blood. The receptors shown here come from an elderly woman with acute or convalescent COVID-19. Each CDR3 is given with its conserved first and last residue. A D gene is named only where the DNA matches it firmly. Only some rows state a clone size, as once, few, many or a class for expanded clones.

d_call: TRBD1
clone_size: .
v_call: TRBV4-3
j_call: TRBJ1-1
cdr3_aa: CASSRGQGAEAFF
cdr3_nt: TGCGCCAGCAGCCGGGGACAGGGGGCTGAAGCTTTCTTT

d_call: .
clone_size: .
v_call: TRBV6-5
j_call: TRBJ1-5
cdr3_aa: CASSRSNSNQPQHF
cdr3_nt: TGTGCCAGCAGTCGGAGCAATAGCAATCAGCCCCAGCATTTT

d_call: TRBD1
clone_size: .
v_call: TRBV9
j_call: TRBJ1-6
cdr3_aa: CASSGQGYNSPLHF
cdr3_nt: TGTGCCAGCAGCGGACAGGGCTATAATTCACCCCTCCACTTT

d_call: .
clone_size: .
v_call: TRBV15
j_call: TRBJ2-1
cdr3_aa: CATSREVRNPYNEQFF
cdr3_nt: TGTGCCACCAGCAGAGAGGTGCGGAACCCCTACAATGAGCAGTTCTTC

d_call: .
clone_size: .
v_call: TRBV5-1
j_call: TRBJ1-1
cdr3_aa: CASSLEGGTEAFF
cdr3_nt: TGCGCCAGCAGCTTGGAAGGGGGCACTGAAGCTTTCTTT

d_call: TRBD1
clone_size: .
v_call: TRBV6-6
j_call: TRBJ1-1
cdr3_aa: CASSSPTGRNTEAFF
cdr3_nt: TGTGCCAGCAGTTCGCCGACAGGGCGGAACACTGAAGCTTTCTTT

d_call: .
clone_size: .
v_call: TRBV30
j_call: TRBJ2-5
cdr3_aa: CAWSADRRQETQYF
cdr3_nt: TGTGCCTGGAGTGCGGACCGGAGGCAAGAGACCCAGTACTTC

d_call: .
clone_size: few
v_call: TRBV30
j_call: TRBJ1-5
cdr3_aa: CAWSVQSIQPQHF
cdr3_nt: TGTGCCTGGAGTGTACAGAGTATTCAGCCCCAGCATTTT

d_call: .
clone_size: .
v_call: TRBV12-3/TRBV12-4
j_call: TRBJ1-2
cdr3_aa: CASTIDLAGATF
cdr3_nt: TGTGCCAGCACCATCGACCTTGCGGGGGCCACCTTC

d_call: .
clone_size: .
v_call: TRBV10-3
j_call: TRBJ2-5
cdr3_aa: CAISAGLGAQETQYF
cdr3_nt: TGTGCCATCAGTGCGGGCCTGGGGGCCCAAGAGACCCAGTACTTC

d_call: .
clone_size: .
v_call: TRBV19
j_call: TRBJ1-5
cdr3_aa: CASSAGDLRPQHF
cdr3_nt: TGTGCCAGTAGTGCCGGAGACCTTCGTCCCCAGCATTTT